A selection of T cell receptor beta chains follows, all from one sample in a study of T cells in Graves' hyperthyroidism and ophthalmopathy. TCRdb re-called the multiplex PCR reads through MiXCR, storing one row per CDR3 protein. The sample includes hundreds of thousands of distinct CDR3 sequences, roughly 15% of them seen just once. Material: blood. The receptors here all came from a woman aged 45-59 years with Graves' ophthalmopathy. The CDR3 runs from the conserved cysteine through the conserved F or W. Each record gives: D gene, J gene, clone size, V gene, CDR3 protein, CDR3 DNA. The D gene is left open where the match is weak. Clone size is given for some rows only: seen once, a few or many times, or a class if the clone is expanded.

NA | TRBJ1-6 | NA | TRBV12-3/TRBV12-4 | CASSAGVPYNSPLHF | TGTGCCAGCAGCGCAGGGGTCCCCTATAATTCACCCCTCCACTTT
TRBD2 | TRBJ2-5 | NA | TRBV13 | CASSLDWAGEGQETQYF | TGTGCCAGCAGCTTAGATTGGGCGGGAGAAGGACAAGAGACCCAGTACTTC
TRBD1 | TRBJ1-1 | once | TRBV12-3/TRBV12-4 | CASSPIDRATEAFF | TGTGCCAGCAGTCCTATCGACAGGGCCACTGAAGCTTTCTTT
TRBD2 | TRBJ2-1 | many | TRBV12-3/TRBV12-4 | CASRWTSGNEQFF | TGTGCCAGCAGGTGGACTAGCGGCAATGAGCAGTTCTTC
NA | TRBJ2-3 | NA | TRBV19 | CASSKKSVTDTQYF | TGTGCCAGTAGTAAAAAGAGTGTCACAGATACGCAGTATTTT
NA | TRBJ2-1 | NA | TRBV9 | CASSVEGMWVDEQFF | TGTGCCAGCAGCGTAGAGGGTATGTGGGTTGATGAGCAGTTCTTC
NA | TRBJ2-2 | many | TRBV2 | CASGARTNTGELFF | TGTGCCAGCGGTGCGCGGACGAACACCGGGGAGCTGTTTTTT
NA | TRBJ1-5 | many | TRBV28 | CASSLGQYYGPQHF | TGTGCCAGCAGTTTAGGACAGTACTATGGGCCCCAGCATTTT
TRBD1 | TRBJ1-5 | many | TRBV2 | CASREGTGGWEPQHF | TGTGCCAGCAGAGAAGGGACAGGGGGTTGGGAGCCCCAGCATTTT
NA | TRBJ1-5 | many | TRBV5-1 | CASSLVFGDQPQHF | TGCGCCAGCAGCTTGGTTTTCGGGGATCAGCCCCAGCATTTT